The 8 T cell receptor beta chains below come from one sample, sequenced in a study of CD8 T cells in Susac syndrome. An amount of RNA that ranged from roughly 0.5 to 1 ug was reverse transcribed with random hexamers. TCRdb passed the immunoSEQ multiplex PCR reads through MiXCR, listing each CDR3 protein once. The data contain 100,000 to 150,000 distinct CDR3 sequences, over 85% of them singletons. Sequencing was performed on CD4+ T cells from PBMCs. Receptors were obtained from a human donor in good health.

This chain links TRBV20-1 with TRBJ2-5, with TRBD1 as a possible D gene (6 bases). Germline V gene lookup returns CDR1 DFQATT and CDR2 SNEGSKA (reference sequence). Deletions cut 0 bases from V and 5 bases from J, with 13 bases between. The CDR3 has 14 residues. The CDR3 protein is CSAREVRGMETQYF. CDR3 nucleotides: TGCAGTGCTAGAGAGGTCAGGGGAATGGAGACCCAGTACTTC.

With respect to this clonotype: One junction end disagrees with the germline gene, perhaps due to a read error. This chain uses TRBV5-4 with TRBJ1-1; D is ambiguous. The CDR3 loop spans 15 amino acids. In germline, CDR1 is SGHNT, CDR2 YYREEE (reference sequence). CDR3 in amino acids: CASSPTGIGNTEVFF. The CDR3 region has the DNA TGTGCCAGCAGCCCAACGGGGATTGGGAACACTGAAGTTTTCTTT.

The CDR3 DNA sequence: TGTGCCAGCAGCCGACCGACTGGGTACAATGAGCAGTTCTTC. Translated, it gives CASSRPTGYNEQFF. The V call is TRBV4-2, the J call TRBJ2-1; no clear D gene. This CDR3 has 14 amino acids. V lost 4 bases and J lost 4, with 11 bases in between. Germline V lookup: CDR1 LGHNA, CDR2 YNFKEQ.

The rearrangement links TRBV4-2 to TRBJ1-2; TRBD1 matches at 11 bases. V was clipped by 4 bases and J by 2 bases; unmatched bases: 6. CDR3 size: 16 residues. Per the germline V gene, CDR1 is LGHNA and CDR2 is YNFKEQ. The CDR3 DNA follows: TGTGCCAGCAGCCCCCGGGACAGGGGGTCCAACTATGGCTACACCTTC. This encodes CASSPRDRGSNYGYTF.

This chain links TRBV7-2 with TRBJ2-3; 11 bases match TRBD2. The CDR3 is 16 residues long. Germline V gene data show CDR1 as SGHTA and CDR2 as FQGNSA. The V gene end was trimmed by 5 bases and the J gene end by 6 bases; junction bases not matched to a gene: 10. CDR3 sequence (DNA): TGTGCCAGCAGCACCCGGACTAGCGGGCCAAGGGATACGCAGTATTTT. Amino acid sequence: CASSTRTSGPRDTQYF.

The CDR3 coding sequence is TGCAGTGCTTGGGGAAACAATGAGCAGTTCTTC. This encodes CSAWGNNEQFF. The V call is TRBV20-1, the J call TRBJ2-1; D not certain. This CDR3 contains 11 residues. V gave up 5 bases and J gave up 5 bases, with 7 bases separating them. Germline CDR1 is DFQATT and CDR2 is SNEGSKA (reference sequence).

The rearrangement links TRBV4-2 to TRBJ2-1; TRBD2 is a possible D gene (5 bases). Germline V gene data show CDR1 as LGHNA and CDR2 as YNFKEQ. Trimming cost V 4 bases and J 0 bases, with 13 bases left between them. This CDR3 spans 16 amino acids. In DNA form, the CDR3 reads TGTGCCAGCAGCCGGGCCGGGATTTCCTCCTACAATGAGCAGTTCTTC. Translated, it gives CASSRAGISSYNEQFF.

The chain has TRBV29-1 and TRBJ2-1; D not certain. The V end was cut by 3 bases, the J end by 3 bases, with 12 bases between. Germline V lookup: CDR1 SQVTM, CDR2 ANQGSEA. This CDR3 has 14 amino acids. DNA of the CDR3: TGCAGCGTTGATAAGGGTCAGTTCTACAATGAGCAGTTCTTC. This encodes CSVDKGQFYNEQFF.